Below, 23 T cell receptor beta chains from the same sample are listed, as sequenced in a study of blood T cell repertoires in COVID-19. Here immunoSEQ multiplex PCR was the method, and the copy in TCRdb shows in-frame clones only, minus some. In the table there are 200,000 to 300,000 clones, about 82% of which are singletons. Specimen: peripheral blood. The receptors here all came from a woman aged 55-75 years with active or convalescent COVID-19.

CDR3 sequence reads: CASSPRTGRPSSYEQYF. In DNA form, the CDR3 reads TGTGCCAGCAGCCCAAGGACAGGGCGACCCAGCTCCTACGAGCAGTACTTC. The chain uses TRBV11-3 and TRBJ2-7, with 8 bases lining up with TRBD1. The CDR3 runs 17 residues. Losses at the gene ends were 5 bases for V and 0 bases for J; bases not matched to a gene: 12. CDR1 and CDR2 from the germline V gene are SGHNT and YENEEA.

V is TRBV4-1 and J is TRBJ2-1, with D hard to call. Trimming stripped 0 bases from V and 0 bases from J, with 6 bases between. Germline CDR1 reads MGHRA; CDR2 reads YSYEKL. This CDR3 has 15 residues. The CDR3 protein is CASSQDWSSYNEQFF. CDR3 nucleotides: TGCGCCAGCAGCCAAGATTGGAGCTCCTACAATGAGCAGTTCTTC.

In its sample, this clone was seen a few times. V usage is TRBV2 and J usage is TRBJ2-2, with D possibly matching TRBD1 (6 bases). CDR1 is SNHLY, CDR2 FYNNEI, per germline. V dropped 5 bases and J dropped 5 bases, with 12 bases sitting between them. The CDR3 covers 14 residues. Written as DNA, the CDR3 is TGTGCCAGCAGTTGGATTCAGGGGACCGGGGAGCTGTTTTTT. This codes for CASSWIQGTGELFF.

This clone occurred a few times. This rearrangement joins TRBV2 to TRBJ2-2; TRBD1 might be the D (5 bases). CDR1 and CDR2 from the germline V gene are SNHLY and FYNNEI. V shed 6 bases and J shed 0 bases, with 11 bases lying between them. The CDR3 spans 15 residues. CDR3 sequence reads: CASSVWGANTGELFF. CDR3 coding DNA: TGTGCCAGCAGCGTGTGGGGCGCGAACACCGGGGAGCTGTTTTTT.

V and J are TRBV14 and TRBJ2-7, with 10 bases matching TRBD1. CDR1 SGHDN and CDR2 FVKESK come from the germline V gene. The CDR3 sequence is 15 residues long. V lost 4 bases to trimming and J lost 2 bases; unmatched junction nucleotides: 5. The CDR3: CASSPRTGGTYEQYF. The CDR3 nucleotides are TGTGCCAGCAGCCCACGGACAGGGGGGACCTACGAGCAGTACTTC.

The chain is built from TRBV6-5 and TRBJ2-1, with TRBD2 identical over 15 bases. V shed 5 bases, J shed 10 bases, and the junction held 6 bases outside the gene matches. The CDR3 extends over 15 amino acids. Germline V gives CDR1 MNHEY, CDR2 SVGAGI. The CDR3 protein is CASSQGLAGGQEQFF. DNA for the CDR3: TGTGCCAGCAGTCAGGGACTAGCGGGGGGTCAGGAGCAGTTCTTC.

The chain is built from TRBV5-1 and TRBJ2-2, with 8 bases matching TRBD1. The germline CDR1 and CDR2 sequences are SGHRS and YFSETQ. The CDR3 is 17 residues long. V shed 3 bases, J shed 0 bases, and the junction held 7 bases outside the gene matches. Written as DNA, the CDR3 is TGCGCCAGCAGCTGGGAACAACAGGGGGCGAACACCGGGGAGCTGTTTTTT. Amino acids: CASSWEQQGANTGELFF.

The chain combines TRBV28 with TRBJ2-7; D possibly corresponds to TRBD2 (7 bases). This CDR3 has 15 residues. Per germline, CDR1 MDHEN and CDR2 SYDVKM. V was clipped by 4 bases and J by 6 bases, with 19 bases between them. CDR3 in amino acids: CASSSVVGGRSEQYV. The CDR3 DNA sequence: TGTGCCAGCAGTTCCGTTGTGGGGGGGCGTTCCGAGCAGTACGTC.

CDR3 DNA: TGTGCCAGCAGACGGGACAGGGTTTGGTCTGGAAACACCATATATTTT. Protein sequence: CASRRDRVWSGNTIYF. V and J are TRBV28 and TRBJ1-3, with 9 positions matching TRBD1. The germline V gene has CDR1 MDHEN and CDR2 SYDVKM. After removal of 6 bases from V and 1 base from J, the junction contained 7 bases not matched to a gene. This CDR3 is 16 amino acids long.

The chain has TRBV2 and TRBJ1-2; no clear D gene. V was pared by 3 bases and J by 0 bases, with 8 bases between. Germline CDR1 and CDR2: SNHLY and FYNNEI. The CDR3 is made up of 14 amino acids. The CDR3 spells CASSDWRANYGYTF. The CDR3 DNA is TGTGCCAGCAGTGACTGGAGGGCTAACTATGGCTACACCTTC.

CDR3 amino acids: CASSPNSGQGNTEAFF. CDR3 DNA: TGTGCCAGCTCACCAAACTCCGGACAGGGAAACACTGAAGCTTTCTTT. V usage is TRBV18 and J usage is TRBJ1-1; 8 nucleotides match TRBD1. From germline, CDR1 is KGHSH and CDR2 LQKENI. The V gene end was trimmed by 2 bases and the J gene end by 2 bases; junction bases not matched to a gene: 7. The CDR3 covers 16 residues.

This chain connects TRBV5-4 to TRBJ2-7, with 12 nucleotides matching TRBD1. V lost 4 bases to trimming and J lost 6 bases; unmatched junction nucleotides: 5. CDR3 length: 14 amino acids. CDR1 SGHNT and CDR2 YYREEE come from the germline V gene (reference sequence). Here the CDR3 reads CASSPWDRGREQYF. In nucleotides, the CDR3 is TGTGCCAGCAGCCCCTGGGACAGGGGGCGCGAGCAGTACTTC.

Details on this clone: The identical CDR3 is also encoded by other nucleotide sequences in the sample. The chain is built from TRBV28 and TRBJ1-1; TRBD1 aligns across 7 bases. The CDR3 is made up of 16 amino acids. J was trimmed by 0 bases and V by 5 bases; bases with no gene match: 9. CDR1 is MDHEN and CDR2 is SYDVKM in the germline V gene. CDR3 nucleotides: TGTGCCAGCAGTCTCGGGACAGCCCTCATGAACACTGAAGCTTTCTTT. Translation gives CASSLGTALMNTEAFF.

This clone was detected once. The chain employs TRBV28 and TRBJ1-2; D may be TRBD1 (5 bases). Trimming took off 5 bases at V and 4 bases at J, with 11 bases between the two ends. The CDR3 spans 13 residues. CDR1 MDHEN and CDR2 SYDVKM come from the germline V gene. The CDR3 is CASSPDRRYGYTF. In DNA form, the CDR3 reads TGTGCCAGCAGTCCCGACAGACGCTATGGCTACACCTTC.

The chain has TRBV2 and TRBJ1-2; weak D call: TRBD1 (6 bases). Germline loops: CDR1 SNHLY, CDR2 FYNNEI. This CDR3 region has 15 residues. V was clipped by 5 bases and J by 2 bases, with 15 bases between them. The CDR3 loop reads CASSYSPGVNYGYTF. CDR3 DNA: TGTGCCAGCAGTTATAGCCCAGGGGTGAACTATGGCTACACCTTC.

The chain is built from TRBV7-9 and TRBJ2-7; no definite D call. The germline CDR1 and CDR2 sequences are SEHNR and FQNEAQ (reference sequence). The germline V and J ends were trimmed by 0 bases and 6 bases, with 12 bases remaining between them. CDR3 size: 14 residues. CDR3 in amino acids: CASSLAGPLAEQYF. The DNA of the CDR3 is TGTGCCAGCAGCTTAGCGGGCCCATTGGCCGAGCAGTACTTC.

The chain carries TRBV15 and TRBJ2-1, with 11 bases identical to TRBD2. The CDR3 length is 16 residues. The V segment lost 0 bases and the J segment 7 bases; nucleotides outside the gene matches: 5. Germline V gene lookup returns CDR1 LNHNV and CDR2 YYDKDF (reference sequence). CDR3 bases: TGTGCCACCAGCAGAGATCTACTAGCGGGAGTAAATGAGCAGTTCTTC. Protein sequence: CATSRDLLAGVNEQFF.

V gene TRBV19 combines with J gene TRBJ2-2, with TRBD1 as a possible D gene (6 bases). Germline V gene sequence: CDR1 LNHDA, CDR2 SQIVND (reference sequence). CDR3 length: 14 residues. The V and J ends lost 5 bases and 7 bases respectively, with 14 bases between them. The CDR3 loop is CASSPNRAVGELFF. The CDR3 DNA follows: TGTGCCAGTAGTCCCAACAGGGCGGTCGGGGAGCTGTTTTTT. The variable domain in full, with the rest retrieved from reference TRBV19 and TRBJ2-2, is DGGITQSPKYLFRKEGQNVTLSCEQNLNHDAMYWYRQDPGQGLRLIYYSQIVNDFQKGDIAEGYSVSREKKESFPLTVTSAQKNPTAFYLCASSPNRAVGELFFGEGSRLTVL.

This clone was seen only a few times. The gene calls are TRBV3-1 (or the pseudogene TRBV3-2) and TRBJ2-2; 7 bases map to TRBD1. Unmatched junction bases numbered 5, after V lost 1 base and J lost 3 bases. The CDR3 is made up of 16 amino acids. Per the germline V gene, CDR1 is LGHDT and CDR2 is YNNKEL (reference sequence). The CDR3 here is CASSQVRDSYTGELFF. As DNA, the CDR3 is TGTGCCAGCAGCCAAGTTAGGGACAGTTACACCGGGGAGCTGTTTTTT.

Of note for this clone: At one end, the junction sequence differs from germline, possibly due to a read error. V gene TRBV6-5 combines with J gene TRBJ2-1, with 15 bases fitting TRBD2. This CDR3 region has 14 residues. The germline V gene has CDR1 MNHEY and CDR2 SVGAGI. CDR3 DNA sequence: TGTGCCAGCAGCCGAGGACTAGCGGGAGGGTTGGGGATCTTC. It translates to CASSRGLAGGLGIF.

V is TRBV7-9 and J is TRBJ2-1; D not certain. This CDR3 region has 13 residues. The germline CDR1 and CDR2 sequences are SEHNR and FQNEAQ (reference sequence). Trimming shortened V by 2 bases and J by 10 bases, and 12 bases separated the two germline ends. The CDR3 is CASSLQALTEQFF. Written as DNA, the CDR3 is TGTGCCAGCAGCTTACAAGCCCTTACCGAGCAGTTCTTC. Full variable domain (outside the CDR3, taken from reference TRBV7-9 and TRBJ2-1): DTGVSQNPRHKITKRGQNVTFRCDPISEHNRLYWYRQTLGQGPEFLTYFQNEAQLEKSRLLSDRFSAERPKGSFSTLEIQRTEQGDSAMYLCASSLQALTEQFFGPGTRLTVL.

The chain recombines TRBV30 with TRBJ1-5; D is perhaps TRBD1 (5 bases). This CDR3 comprises 13 residues. V was cut by 2 bases and J by 6 bases, with 11 bases left in between. The germline V gene encodes CDR1 GTSNPN and CDR2 SVGIG (reference sequence). The CDR3 DNA is TGTGCCTGGAGTAGTGGGGGAGGTCAGCCCCAGCATTTT. This codes for CAWSSGGGQPQHF.

The V call is TRBV12-3 or TRBV12-4, the J call TRBJ2-1, with TRBD2 matching 8 bases. The V and J ends lost 3 bases and 15 bases, in that order; junction bases with no gene match: 4. The CDR3 covers 11 residues. CDR3 protein: CASSFPGLVFF. The DNA for the CDR3 is TGTGCCAGCAGTTTTCCGGGACTAGTGTTCTTC.